This note documents a single T cell receptor (beta chain) sequence. Its matching antigen is unknown. Some clones are missing from TCRdb's copy, which holds only in-frame ones; the method was immunoSEQ multiplex PCR. Here the sample spans roughly 120,000 clones, 88% being singletons. Germline values: CDR1 SQVTM, CDR2 ANQGSEA. The V end lost 0 bases, the J end lost 9 bases, and 0 bases lay between the germline ends. The CDR3 sequence is 9 residues long. This record comes from a study of T cell responses to AZD1222 COVID-19 vaccine. Notes on the study in general: White British donors predominated, females outnumbered males, and clonal diversity was possibly underestimated.

This receptor was identified in an adult in good health. The sequenced sample was peripheral blood, obtained on day 0 of AZD1222 vaccination. The rearrangement uses TRBV29-1 and TRBJ2-1, with unresolved D. The CDR3 spells CSVEDEQFF. The CDR3 DNA follows: TGCAGCGTTGAAGATGAGCAGTTCTTC.